Each of the 13 T cell receptor beta chains below was sequenced from the same sample in a study of breast tumors, draining lymph nodes, adjacent tissues. Using its own MiXCR run on the multiplex PCR reads, TCRdb lists one record per CDR3 protein. Of fewer than 200,000 distinct CDR3 sequences listed, around a third are singletons. The lymph nodes were axillary draining lymph nodes from breast cancer patients. The sequenced sample consisted of axillary lymph node tissue. The origin of the receptors is a female donor with breast cancer. Some clones in this sample may be carry-over from other donors' samples.

This clonotype has ten or more counts. The V call is TRBV20-1, the J call TRBJ1-2; possible D gene TRBD1, 6 bases. CDR3 length: 12 amino acids. V was cut by 4 bases and J by 7 bases, with 13 bases left in between. CDR1 DFQATT and CDR2 SNEGSKA come from the germline V gene (reference sequence). Here the CDR3 DNA reads TGCAGTGCTACAAAGGGGGAATCTGGCTACACCTTC. It codes for CSATKGESGYTF.

This clonotype was recorded at least ten times. The V call is TRBV4-2, the J call TRBJ1-4; D may be TRBD1 (5 bases). The CDR3 loop spans 16 amino acids. The V end lost 3 bases, the J end lost 0 bases, and 11 bases lay between the germline ends. From germline, CDR1 is LGHNA and CDR2 YNFKEQ. In nucleotides, the CDR3 is TGTGCCAGCAGCCAGAACCAGGGTGCAACTAATGAAAAACTGTTTTTT. This sequence encodes CASSQNQGATNEKLFF.

The chain couples TRBV24-1 to TRBJ2-7, with TRBD1 as a possible D gene (6 bases). From germline, CDR1 is KGHDR and CDR2 SFDVKD. The CDR3 sequence is 13 residues long. CDR3 sequence: CARPTGSSYEQYF. The CDR3 coding sequence is TGTGCTAGACCCACAGGGAGCTCCTACGAGCAGTACTTC.

J is TRBJ2-7 and V is TRBV6-2 or TRBV6-3; no definite D call. This CDR3 has 15 residues. Trimming removed 2 bases from V and 2 bases from J, with 13 bases in between. Looked up from germline, CDR1 is MNHEY and CDR2 is SVGEGT. The CDR3 nucleotides are TGTGCCAGCAGTTACCCCGGGCTCCTGGCCTACGAGCAGTACTTC. Translating it yields CASSYPGLLAYEQYF.

This clonotype showed up many times. CDR3 region: CASSPTVWDEQYF. CDR3 coding DNA: TGTGCCAGCAGCCCTACAGTGTGGGACGAGCAGTACTTC. The gene calls are TRBV7-9 and TRBJ2-7; D is undetermined. Deletions cut 5 bases from V and 5 bases from J, with 13 bases between. The CDR3 is made up of 13 amino acids. The germline gives CDR1 SEHNR, CDR2 FQNEAQ (reference sequence).

In this sample, this clonotype turned up a few times. The chain has TRBV18 and TRBJ1-1; TRBD1 matches 8 bases. The CDR3 totals 14 residues. Trimming took 3 bases from V and 5 from J; bases not matched to a gene: 5. The germline CDR1 and CDR2 sequences are KGHSH and LQKENI. CDR3 sequence: CASSPLDRGTEAFF. The CDR3 DNA sequence: TGTGCCAGCTCACCCCTTGACAGGGGAACTGAAGCTTTCTTT.

Many counts were recorded for this clonotype. The chain combines TRBV12-3 or TRBV12-4 with TRBJ1-3, with no clear D. V was clipped by 6 bases and J by 0 bases, with 9 bases between them. The CDR3 is made up of 14 amino acids. CDR3: CASSPQSSGNTIYF. The CDR3 DNA follows: TGTGCCAGCAGCCCTCAGAGCTCTGGAAACACCATATATTTT.

This clonotype was seen at least ten times. The CDR3 region is CASSQRAPGGYTF. CDR3 bases: TGTGCCAGCAGCCAGCGGGCCCCTGGAGGCTACACCTTC. The chain employs TRBV7-9 and TRBJ1-2; no reliable D call. The CDR3 loop spans 13 amino acids. The germline V and J ends were trimmed by 5 bases and 8 bases, with 15 bases remaining between them. The germline V gene has CDR1 SEHNR and CDR2 FQNEAQ (reference sequence).

Note on this clonotype: A junction boundary mismatches the germline segment, possibly from a read error. This chain uses TRBV5-1 with TRBJ2-5; D may match TRBD1 or TRBD2 (7 bases each). The CDR3 runs to 15 residues. Per germline, CDR1 SGHRS and CDR2 YFSETQ. The CDR3 region has the DNA TGCGCCAGCAGCGCGAGCGGGGTTGGGACAGATACGCAGTGCTTC. This sequence encodes CASSASGVGTDTQCF. Together with reference TRBV5-1 and TRBJ2-5, the CDR3 gives the full variable domain: KAGVTQTPRYLIKTRGQQVTLSCSPISGHRSVSWYQQTPGQGLQFLFEYFSETQRNKGNFPGRFSGRQFSNSRSEMNVSTLELGDSALYLCASSASGVGTDTQCFGPGTRLLVL.

This clonotype has a count of ten or more. This sequence joins TRBV12-3 or TRBV12-4 and TRBJ2-2, with D tentatively TRBD2 (5 bases). This CDR3 is built from 15 residues. Trimming took 3 bases from V and 0 from J, leaving 8 bases between them. The CDR3 sequence: CASSFSAANTGELFF. The CDR3 DNA is TGTGCCAGCAGTTTTAGCGCAGCGAACACCGGGGAGCTGTTTTTT.

This clonotype was counted many times. The V call is TRBV7-2, the J call TRBJ2-3, with 11 bases identical to TRBD2. Trimming removed 6 bases from V and 6 bases from J; junction bases left unmatched: 11. CDR1 is SGHTA, CDR2 FQGNSA, per germline. The CDR3 has 16 amino acids. The CDR3 region has the DNA TGTGCCAGCAGGTCCGGGACTAGCGGAGCTGGGGATACGCAGTATTTT. Translation: CASRSGTSGAGDTQYF.

CDR3 sequence (DNA): TGTGCCAGCAGCCAGCTTACGGGGACTAGCGGCCAGTACTTC. Amino acids: CASSQLTGTSGQYF. V and J are TRBV4-2 and TRBJ2-5; 11 bases align to TRBD2. Germline lookup yields CDR1 LGHNA and CDR2 YNFKEQ. There are 14 residues in the CDR3. Trimming at V came to 3 bases and at J to 10 bases, leaving 7 bases not matched to a gene.

The chain combines TRBV7-3 with TRBJ1-3, with D unresolved. The CDR3 has 14 residues. Between the trimmed V and J ends, which lost 3 bases and 6 bases, there was a span of 12 bases. In germline, CDR1 is SGHTA, CDR2 FQGTGA. This chain's CDR3 is CASSFGPRLNTIYF. The CDR3 DNA sequence: TGTGCCAGCAGCTTTGGCCCGAGATTAAACACCATATATTTT.